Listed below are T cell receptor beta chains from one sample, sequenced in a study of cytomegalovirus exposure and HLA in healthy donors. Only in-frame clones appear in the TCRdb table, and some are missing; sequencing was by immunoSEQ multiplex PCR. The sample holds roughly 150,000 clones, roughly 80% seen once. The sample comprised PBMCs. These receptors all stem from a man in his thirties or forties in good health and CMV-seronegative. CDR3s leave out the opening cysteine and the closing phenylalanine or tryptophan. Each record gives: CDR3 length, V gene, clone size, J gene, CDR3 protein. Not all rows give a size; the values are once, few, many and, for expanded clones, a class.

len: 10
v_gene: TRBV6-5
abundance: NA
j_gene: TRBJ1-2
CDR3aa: ASRSFAYGYT

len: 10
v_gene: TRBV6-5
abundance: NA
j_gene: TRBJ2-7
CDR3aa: ASSPRVGEQY

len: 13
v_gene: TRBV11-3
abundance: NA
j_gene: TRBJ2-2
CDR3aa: ASSSMTGSAGELF

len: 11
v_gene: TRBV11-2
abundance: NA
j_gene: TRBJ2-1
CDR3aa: ASSRDSGSEQF

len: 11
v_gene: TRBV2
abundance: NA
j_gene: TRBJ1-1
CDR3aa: ASSSTGGVEAF

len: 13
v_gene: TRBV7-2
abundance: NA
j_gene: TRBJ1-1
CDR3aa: ASSLVTGMNTEAF

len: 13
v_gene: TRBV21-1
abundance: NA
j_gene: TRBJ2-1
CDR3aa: ASSPPSTGEEEQF

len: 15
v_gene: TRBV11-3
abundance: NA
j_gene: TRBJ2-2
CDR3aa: ASSLNPLAGNTGELF

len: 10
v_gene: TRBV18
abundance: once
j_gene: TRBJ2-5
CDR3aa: ASSPTEETQY

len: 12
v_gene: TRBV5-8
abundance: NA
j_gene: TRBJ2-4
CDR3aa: ASSRRDGRNIQY

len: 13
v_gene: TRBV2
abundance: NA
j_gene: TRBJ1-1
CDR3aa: ASTPRGRGGTEAF

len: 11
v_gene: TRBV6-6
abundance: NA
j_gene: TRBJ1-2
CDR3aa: ASRGTGAYGYT

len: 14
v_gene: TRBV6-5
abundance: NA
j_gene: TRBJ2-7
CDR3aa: ASSYSSADSPLEQY

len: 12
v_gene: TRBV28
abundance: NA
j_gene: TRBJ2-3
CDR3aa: ASSRSPNTDTQY

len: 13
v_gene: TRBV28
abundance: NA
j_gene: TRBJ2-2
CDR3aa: ASMRFSGYAGELF

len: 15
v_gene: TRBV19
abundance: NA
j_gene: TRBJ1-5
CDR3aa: ASSIETGGHSNQPQH

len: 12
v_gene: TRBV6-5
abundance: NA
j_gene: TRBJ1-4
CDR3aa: ASSPSATNEKLF

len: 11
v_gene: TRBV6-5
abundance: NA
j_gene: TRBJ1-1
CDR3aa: ASRRGGLAEAF

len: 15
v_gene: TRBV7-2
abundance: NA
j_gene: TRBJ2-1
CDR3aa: ASSPGLAGGPLTRQF

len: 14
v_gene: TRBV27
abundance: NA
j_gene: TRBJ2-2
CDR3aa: ASTGLAGGPNGELF

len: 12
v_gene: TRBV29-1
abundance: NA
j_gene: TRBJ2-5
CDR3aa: SVDVGGARETQY

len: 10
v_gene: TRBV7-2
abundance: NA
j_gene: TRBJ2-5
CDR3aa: ASSNLGETQY

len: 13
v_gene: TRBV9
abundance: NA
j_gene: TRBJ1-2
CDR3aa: ASSVDRSTDYGYT

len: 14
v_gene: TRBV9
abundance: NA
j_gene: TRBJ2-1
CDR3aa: ASSVGAGALYNEQF

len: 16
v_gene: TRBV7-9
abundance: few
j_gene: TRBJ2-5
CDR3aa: ASSRIRASGAIQETQY

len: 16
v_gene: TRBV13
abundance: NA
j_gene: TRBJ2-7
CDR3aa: ASSFPGQGHGGSYEQY

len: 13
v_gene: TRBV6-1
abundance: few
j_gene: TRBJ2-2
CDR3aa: ASNPGTMNTGELF

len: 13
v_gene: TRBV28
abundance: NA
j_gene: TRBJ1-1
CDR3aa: ASSLDRGRITEAF

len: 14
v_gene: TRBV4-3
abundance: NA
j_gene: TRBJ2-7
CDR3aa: ASSQGSGGAGYEQY

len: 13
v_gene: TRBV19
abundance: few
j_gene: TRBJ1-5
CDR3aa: ASRPSTGGKQPQH

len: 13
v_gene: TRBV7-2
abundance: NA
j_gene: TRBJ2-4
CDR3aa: ASSFYRGPENIQY

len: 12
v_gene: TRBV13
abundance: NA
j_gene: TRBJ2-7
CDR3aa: ASSSYSGNYEQY

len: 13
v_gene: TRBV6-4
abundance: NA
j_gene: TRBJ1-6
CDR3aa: ASSPTGGRNSPLH

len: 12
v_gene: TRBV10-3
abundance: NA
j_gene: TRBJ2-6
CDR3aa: AITGGSGANVLT

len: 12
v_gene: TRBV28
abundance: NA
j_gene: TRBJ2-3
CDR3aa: ASSRAGAFDTQY

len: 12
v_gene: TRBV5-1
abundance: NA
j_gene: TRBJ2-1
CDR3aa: ASSLVLGNHEQF

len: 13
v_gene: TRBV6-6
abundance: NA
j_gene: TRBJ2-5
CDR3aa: ASSYGQLSQETQY